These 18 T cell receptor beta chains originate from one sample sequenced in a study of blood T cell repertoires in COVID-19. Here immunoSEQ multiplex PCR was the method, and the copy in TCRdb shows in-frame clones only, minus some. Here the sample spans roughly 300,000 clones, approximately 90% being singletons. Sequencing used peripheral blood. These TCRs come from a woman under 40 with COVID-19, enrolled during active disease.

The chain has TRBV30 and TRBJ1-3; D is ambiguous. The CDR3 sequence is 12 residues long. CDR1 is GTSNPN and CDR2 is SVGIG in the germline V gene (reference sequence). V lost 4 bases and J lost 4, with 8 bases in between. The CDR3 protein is CAWKASGNTIYF. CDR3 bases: TGTGCCTGGAAAGCGTCAGGAAACACCATATATTTT.

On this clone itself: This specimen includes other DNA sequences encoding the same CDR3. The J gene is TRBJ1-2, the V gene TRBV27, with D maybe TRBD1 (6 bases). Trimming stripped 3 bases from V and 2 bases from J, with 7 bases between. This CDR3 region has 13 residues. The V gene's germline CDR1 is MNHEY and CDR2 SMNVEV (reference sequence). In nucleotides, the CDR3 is TGTGCCAGCAGTTTCAGGGGCAACTATGGCTACACCTTC. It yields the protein CASSFRGNYGYTF.

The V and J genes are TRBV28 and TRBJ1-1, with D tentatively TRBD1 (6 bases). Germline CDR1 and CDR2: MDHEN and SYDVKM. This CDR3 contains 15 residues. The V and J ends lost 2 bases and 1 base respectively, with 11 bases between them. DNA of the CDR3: TGTGCCAGCAGTTTAACTGGACAGCCGAACACTGAAGCTTTCTTT. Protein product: CASSLTGQPNTEAFF.

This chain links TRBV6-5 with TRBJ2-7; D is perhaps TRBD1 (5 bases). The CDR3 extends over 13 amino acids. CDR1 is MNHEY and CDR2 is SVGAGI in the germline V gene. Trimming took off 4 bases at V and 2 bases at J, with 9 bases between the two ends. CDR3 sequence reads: CASSSDRAYEQYF. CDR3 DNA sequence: TGTGCCAGCAGTTCAGACAGAGCCTACGAGCAGTACTTC.

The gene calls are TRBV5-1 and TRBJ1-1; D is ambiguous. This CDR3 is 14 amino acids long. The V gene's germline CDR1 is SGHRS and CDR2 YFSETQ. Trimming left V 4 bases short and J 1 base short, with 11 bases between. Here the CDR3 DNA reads TGCGCCAGCAGCCCGTGGGCCCAGAACACTGAAGCTTTCTTT. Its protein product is CASSPWAQNTEAFF.

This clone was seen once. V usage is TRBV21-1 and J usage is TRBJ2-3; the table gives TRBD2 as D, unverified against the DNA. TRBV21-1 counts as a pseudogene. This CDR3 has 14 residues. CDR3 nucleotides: TGTGCCAGCAGCAGGGCTAGCGGCACAGATACGCAGTATTTT. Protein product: CASSRASGTDTQYF.

The CDR3: CASSPGIDTEAFF. CDR3 DNA sequence: TGTGCCAGCTCACCCGGGATTGACACTGAAGCTTTCTTT. The rearrangement links TRBV18 to TRBJ1-1; no firm D call. CDR3 length: 13 amino acids. Germline loops: CDR1 KGHSH, CDR2 LQKENI. The V end was cut by 3 bases, the J end by 3 bases, with 8 bases between. The variable domain in full, with the rest retrieved from reference TRBV18 and TRBJ1-1, is NAGVMQNPRHLVRRRGQEARLRCSPMKGHSHVYWYRQLPEEGLKFMVYLQKENIIDESGMPKERFSAEFPKEGPSILRIQQVVRGDSAAYFCASSPGIDTEAFFGQGTRLTVV.

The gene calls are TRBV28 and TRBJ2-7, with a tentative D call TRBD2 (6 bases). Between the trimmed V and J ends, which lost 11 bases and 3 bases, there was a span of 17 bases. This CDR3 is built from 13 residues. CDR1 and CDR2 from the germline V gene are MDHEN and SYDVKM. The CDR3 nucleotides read TGTGCCGGTGGTGGAGGGAAGGACTACGAGCAGTACTTC. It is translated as CAGGGGKDYEQYF.

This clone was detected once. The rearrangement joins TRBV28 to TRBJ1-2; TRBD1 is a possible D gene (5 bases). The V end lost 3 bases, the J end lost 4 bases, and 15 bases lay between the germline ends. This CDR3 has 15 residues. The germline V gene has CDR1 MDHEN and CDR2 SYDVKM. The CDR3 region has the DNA TGTGCCAGCAGTTTTCCAGGCAGGGCCGTCTATGGCTACACCTTC. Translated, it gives CASSFPGRAVYGYTF.

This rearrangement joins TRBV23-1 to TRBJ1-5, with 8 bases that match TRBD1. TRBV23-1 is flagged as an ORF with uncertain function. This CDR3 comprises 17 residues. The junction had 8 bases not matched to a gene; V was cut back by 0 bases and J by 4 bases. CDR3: CASSQSLDREGNQPQHF. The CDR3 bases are TGCGCCAGCAGTCAATCTCTGGACAGGGAAGGGAATCAGCCCCAGCATTTT.

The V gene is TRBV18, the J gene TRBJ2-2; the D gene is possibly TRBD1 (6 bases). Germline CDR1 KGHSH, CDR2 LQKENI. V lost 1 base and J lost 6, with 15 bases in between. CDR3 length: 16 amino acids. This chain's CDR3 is CASSPLVKGGAGELFF. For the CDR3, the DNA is TGTGCCAGCTCACCACTCGTGAAAGGGGGAGCCGGGGAGCTGTTTTTT. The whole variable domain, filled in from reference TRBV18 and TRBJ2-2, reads NAGVMQNPRHLVRRRGQEARLRCSPMKGHSHVYWYRQLPEEGLKFMVYLQKENIIDESGMPKERFSAEFPKEGPSILRIQQVVRGDSAAYFCASSPLVKGGAGELFFGEGSRLTVL.

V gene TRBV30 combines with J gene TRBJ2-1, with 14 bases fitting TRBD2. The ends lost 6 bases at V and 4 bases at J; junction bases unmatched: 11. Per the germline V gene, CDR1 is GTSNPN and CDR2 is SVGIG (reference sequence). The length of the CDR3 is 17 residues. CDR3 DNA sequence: TGTGCCTGTTCTTTCGGGACTAGCGGGGGAAATTACAATGAGCAGTTCTTC. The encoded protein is CACSFGTSGGNYNEQFF. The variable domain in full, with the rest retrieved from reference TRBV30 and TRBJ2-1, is SQTIHQWPATLVQPVGSPLSLECTVEGTSNPNLYWYRQAAGRGLQLLFYSVGIGQISSEVPQNLSASRPQDRQFILSSKKLLLSDSGFYLCACSFGTSGGNYNEQFFGPGTRLTVL.

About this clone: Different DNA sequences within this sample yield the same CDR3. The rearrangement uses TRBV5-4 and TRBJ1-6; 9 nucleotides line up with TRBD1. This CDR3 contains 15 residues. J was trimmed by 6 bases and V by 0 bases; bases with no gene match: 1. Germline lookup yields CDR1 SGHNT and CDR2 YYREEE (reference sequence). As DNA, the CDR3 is TGTGCCAGCAGCTTGGGGGGACAGGGTAATTCACCCCTCCACTTT. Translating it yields CASSLGGQGNSPLHF.

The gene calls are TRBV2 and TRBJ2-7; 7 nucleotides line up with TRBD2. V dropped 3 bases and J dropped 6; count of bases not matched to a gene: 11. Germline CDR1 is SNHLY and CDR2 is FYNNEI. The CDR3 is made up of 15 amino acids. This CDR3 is CASSDILGGFGEQYF. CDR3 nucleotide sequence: TGTGCCAGCAGTGATATCTTGGGGGGGTTCGGCGAGCAGTACTTC. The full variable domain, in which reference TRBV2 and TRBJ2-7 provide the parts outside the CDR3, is EPEVTQTPSHQVTQMGQEVILRCVPISNHLYFYWYRQILGQKVEFLVSFYNNEISEKSEIFDDQFSVERPDGSNFTLKIRSTKLEDSAMYFCASSDILGGFGEQYFGPGTRLTVT.

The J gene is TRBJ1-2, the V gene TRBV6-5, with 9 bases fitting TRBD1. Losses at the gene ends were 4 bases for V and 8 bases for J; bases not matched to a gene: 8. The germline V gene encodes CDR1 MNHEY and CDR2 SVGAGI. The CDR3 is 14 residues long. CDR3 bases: TGTGCCAGCAGTTTGGGACAGGGACCGAGCGGCTACACCTTC. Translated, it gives CASSLGQGPSGYTF.

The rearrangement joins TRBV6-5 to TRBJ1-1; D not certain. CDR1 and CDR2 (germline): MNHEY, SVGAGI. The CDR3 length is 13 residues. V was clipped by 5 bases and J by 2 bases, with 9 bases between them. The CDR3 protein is CASSLSINTEAFF. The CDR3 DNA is TGTGCCAGCAGTCTATCTATTAACACTGAAGCTTTCTTT.

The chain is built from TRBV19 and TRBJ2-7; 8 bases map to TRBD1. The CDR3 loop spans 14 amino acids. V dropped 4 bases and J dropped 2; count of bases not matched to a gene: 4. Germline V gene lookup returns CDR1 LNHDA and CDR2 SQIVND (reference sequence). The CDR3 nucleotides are TGTGCCAGTAGTAGGGCCAGGGGGCCCTACGAGCAGTACTTC. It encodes CASSRARGPYEQYF.

The CDR3 spells CASSSQGNTIYF. The CDR3 nucleotides read TGTGCCAGCAGTTCCCAGGGAAACACCATATATTTT. The chain uses TRBV28 and TRBJ1-3, with D uncertain. V lost 4 bases and J 4 bases, leaving 5 bases between the germline ends. The germline V gene encodes CDR1 MDHEN and CDR2 SYDVKM. The CDR3 covers 12 residues.